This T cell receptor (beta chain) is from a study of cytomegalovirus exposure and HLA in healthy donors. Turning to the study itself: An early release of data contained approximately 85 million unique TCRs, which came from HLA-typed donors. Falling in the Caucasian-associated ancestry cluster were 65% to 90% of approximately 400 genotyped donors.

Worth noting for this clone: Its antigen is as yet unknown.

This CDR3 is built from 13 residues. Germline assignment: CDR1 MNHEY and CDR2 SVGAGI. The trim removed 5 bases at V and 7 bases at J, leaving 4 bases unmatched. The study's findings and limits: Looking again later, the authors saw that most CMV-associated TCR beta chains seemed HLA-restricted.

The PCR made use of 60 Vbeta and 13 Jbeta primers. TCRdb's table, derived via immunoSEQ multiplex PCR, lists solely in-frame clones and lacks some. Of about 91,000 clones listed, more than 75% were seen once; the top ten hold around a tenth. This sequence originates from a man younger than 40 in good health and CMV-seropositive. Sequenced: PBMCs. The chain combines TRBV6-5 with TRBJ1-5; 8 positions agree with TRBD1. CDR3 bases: TGTGCCAGCAGTGTACAGGGGGGGCAGCCCCAGCATTTT. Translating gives CASSVQGGQPQHF.